This record looks at one T cell receptor beta chain sequence and its context. This sample was included in a study of blood T cell repertoires in COVID-19. About the research overall: Spain, Italy and the United States supplied samples that represented acute and convalescent COVID-19.

From germline, CDR1 is LNHDA and CDR2 SQIVND (reference sequence). This CDR3 contains 15 residues. Trimming cost V 6 bases and J 6 bases, with 20 bases left between them. Participants, 18 to 89 years old, spanned 24 US areas. Profiled with immunoSEQ multiplex PCR; TCRdb holds only in-frame clones, not every one. Altogether approximately 310,000 clones are present, approximately 85% being singletons, with the ten largest covering 2.2%. The source material was PBMCs or T cells enriched from blood (not recorded which). This clonotype originated in a man aged 25-40 years who had recovered from COVID-19. The chain joins TRBV19 to TRBJ1-2; D gene uncertain. CDR3 bases: TGTGCCAGTAGAGAGGGCAGCCCCCCGTCGAATGGCTACACCTTC. Translated: CASREGSPPSNGYTF.